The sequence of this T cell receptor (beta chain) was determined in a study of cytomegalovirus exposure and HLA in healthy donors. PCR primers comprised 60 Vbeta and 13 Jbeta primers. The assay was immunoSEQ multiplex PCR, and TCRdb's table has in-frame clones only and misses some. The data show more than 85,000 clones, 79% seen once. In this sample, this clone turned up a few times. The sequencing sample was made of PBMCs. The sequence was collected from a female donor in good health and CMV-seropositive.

The DNA for the CDR3 is TGCGCCAGCAGCCAAGGGGTAGCACAGGGGGCGCGAGAAAAACTGTTTTTT. Its translation: CASSQGVAQGAREKLFF. The chain recombines TRBV4-3 with TRBJ1-4, with 9 positions matching TRBD1. Germline trimming cut 1 base from V and 8 bases from J; bases unmatched to any gene: 11. The CDR3 consists of 17 residues. Germline CDR1 LGHNA, CDR2 YSLEER.